The subject of this entry is one TCR beta chain. Antigen: not known. Sequencing used immunoSEQ multiplex PCR; TCRdb keeps in-frame clones, though not all of them. The sample carries 2 million to 2.5 million clones, 90% to 97% recorded once. The data stem from a study of shared clonotypes between healthy human individuals. Study-wide results and caveats: Across subsets, estimated richness was generally greater for naive than for memory populations. It was observed that roughly 5.4% of naive CD4 clonotypes were shared across several donors. Investigators expected sequencing depth to affect clonotype sharing among donors.

This TCR came from a man younger than 35 in good health. Sample: naive CD4+ T cells sorted from blood. Subset denoted: CD45RA+ positively selected.

The CDR3 DNA follows: TGTGCCAGCAGCTTAGCTGAGGGTACAGGGGTGCAGTACTTC. Amino acid sequence: CASSLAEGTGVQYF. V usage is TRBV7-9 and J usage is TRBJ2-7; TRBD1 matches 7 bases. Losses at the gene ends were 0 bases for V and 9 bases for J; bases not matched to a gene: 8. The CDR3 has 14 amino acids. Germline V CDR1 and CDR2: SEHNR, FQNEAQ (reference sequence).